This TCR beta chain was identified during a study of blood T cell repertoires in COVID-19. Study background: The United States, Italy and Spain supplied acute and convalescent COVID-19 samples. T cells, B-cell-depleted T cells, or PBMCs supplied cDNA or gDNA.

Repertoires were generated with immunoSEQ multiplex PCR, while TCRdb's copy carries only in-frame clones and drops some. The table has approximately 24,000 clones, around 82% seen once. This CDR3 region has 15 residues. Germline loops: CDR1 SGHRS, CDR2 YFSETQ. V was pared by 2 bases and J by 4 bases, with 3 bases of the junction left unmatched. The clonotype comes from a human donor in a cohort sampled during active COVID-19. This chain uses TRBV5-1 with TRBJ1-4; 9 bases match TRBD1. Material: peripheral blood. The CDR3 loop is CASSLQGASNEKLFF. As DNA, the CDR3 is TGCGCCAGCAGCTTACAGGGGGCAAGTAATGAAAAACTGTTTTTT.